A selection of T cell receptor beta chains follows, all from one sample in a study of control samples from healthy donors and cancer patients. Assay: immunoSEQ multiplex PCR; the TCRdb copy retains only in-frame clones and omits some. The sample shows about 79,000 clones, 80% to 95% of them seen only once. The sample comprised PBMCs. The receptors stem from a woman aged 40 to 50 with lung cancer. Both conserved end residues are part of each CDR3. The order of the fields is CDR3 protein, CDR3 DNA, D gene, clone size, J gene, V gene. The D gene is left open where the match is weak. Clone size, where shown, is once, few, many, or a class for clones that have expanded.

CDR3: CASSRDRRRYEKLFF
DNA: TGTGCCAGCAGTCGGGACAGGCGAAGGTATGAAAAACTGTTTTTT
D: TRBD1
size: -
J: TRBJ1-4
V: TRBV6-2/TRBV6-3

CDR3: CASSIATGSLSYEQYF
DNA: TGTGCCAGTAGTATAGCGACAGGATCCCTCTCCTACGAGCAGTACTTC
D: -
size: -
J: TRBJ2-7
V: TRBV19

CDR3: CASSTPGAPYEQYF
DNA: TGTGCCAGTAGTACCCCCGGGGCCCCCTACGAGCAGTACTTC
D: -
size: -
J: TRBJ2-7
V: TRBV19

CDR3: CASSVKQGARNNPGNTIYF
DNA: TGTGCCAGCAGTGTTAAACAGGGGGCGCGAAACAACCCTGGAAACACCATATATTTT
D: TRBD1
size: -
J: TRBJ1-3
V: TRBV6-1

CDR3: CAISGVAGGFNSPLHF
DNA: TGTGCCATCAGTGGGGTAGCAGGGGGCTTTAATTCACCCCTCCACTTT
D: TRBD1
size: -
J: TRBJ1-6
V: TRBV10-3

CDR3: CASSGQGKNTEAFF
DNA: TGTGCCAGCAGCGGACAGGGCAAGAACACTGAAGCTTTCTTT
D: TRBD1
size: -
J: TRBJ1-1
V: TRBV6-1

CDR3: CASSLRQGPSYEQYF
DNA: TGTGCCAGCAGCCTCCGACAGGGGCCCTCCTACGAGCAGTACTTC
D: TRBD1
size: once
J: TRBJ2-7
V: TRBV7-2

CDR3: CAWRPVGVINEQFF
DNA: TGTGCCTGGAGGCCAGTAGGGGTTATCAATGAGCAGTTCTTC
D: -
size: -
J: TRBJ2-1
V: TRBV30

CDR3: CASSLDGDRVSQPQHF
DNA: TGTGCCAGCAGCTTGGATGGGGACAGGGTCTCTCAGCCCCAGCATTTT
D: TRBD1
size: -
J: TRBJ1-5
V: TRBV5-5

CDR3: CASSRWGQGNQPQHF
DNA: TGTGCCAGTAGCCGATGGGGACAGGGTAATCAGCCCCAGCATTTT
D: TRBD1
size: -
J: TRBJ1-5
V: TRBV19

CDR3: CASSFLGGAGEQYF
DNA: TGTGCCAGCAGTTTTTTAGGGGGCGCGGGGGAGCAGTACTTC
D: -
size: -
J: TRBJ2-7
V: TRBV27

CDR3: CASSSPVSGANVLTF
DNA: TGTGCCAGCAGCTCCCCAGTGTCTGGGGCCAACGTCCTGACTTTC
D: -
size: -
J: TRBJ2-6
V: TRBV7-9

CDR3: CASSNRGYVGTVPNQPQHF
DNA: TGTGCCAGTAGTAATAGGGGGTACGTTGGGACAGTTCCCAATCAGCCCCAGCATTTT
D: TRBD1
size: -
J: TRBJ1-5
V: TRBV19

CDR3: CAWSVTDGNQPQHF
DNA: TGTGCCTGGAGTGTGACGGACGGAAATCAGCCCCAGCATTTT
D: -
size: once
J: TRBJ1-5
V: TRBV30

CDR3: CASGYGGGTEAFF
DNA: TGCGCCAGCGGCTATGGGGGCGGGACTGAAGCTTTCTTT
D: -
size: once
J: TRBJ1-1
V: TRBV5-1